The 30 T cell receptor beta chains below come from one sample, sequenced in a study of a mutant IDH1 vaccine in newly diagnosed glioma. No antigens are known for them. The method was immunoSEQ multiplex PCR; TCRdb's version includes in-frame clones alone and lacks a portion of them. The table includes about 38,000 clones, about four fifths detected once. The time point is: week 5, during vaccination. One vaccine dose held 300 ug of mutant IDH1 20-mer peptide and came with topical imiquimod. Material: PBMCs, obtained from a glioma patient whose treatment included an IDH1 peptide vaccine. The receptors come from a man aged 50-59 years with glioma.

The CDR3: CAISGMGRHIQNYGYTF. The CDR3 DNA is TGTGCCATCAGTGGGATGGGCAGACACATCCAAAACTATGGCTACACCTTC. This rearrangement joins TRBV10-3 to TRBJ1-2; D not certain. The CDR3 loop spans 17 amino acids. V dropped 4 bases and J dropped 2 bases, with 20 bases sitting between them. From germline, CDR1 is ENHRY and CDR2 SYGVKD.

The chain recombines TRBV30 with TRBJ1-1; D call uncertain. Trimming pared 2 bases from V and 8 bases from J, leaving 12 bases between. There are 12 residues in the CDR3. Germline values: CDR1 GTSNPN, CDR2 SVGIG (reference sequence). CDR3 DNA sequence: TGTGCCTGGAGTAAGAGGAATTTAGAAGCTTTCTTT. This sequence encodes CAWSKRNLEAFF.

This clone has just a few counts. The genes are TRBV2 and TRBJ1-5, with a tentative D call TRBD1 (5 bases). With 5 bases removed from V and 7 bases from J, the gap between germline ends came to 12 bases. Looked up from germline, CDR1 is SNHLY and CDR2 is FYNNEI. This CDR3 comprises 13 residues. In DNA, the CDR3 is TGTGCCAGCAGTTTGGAGGGGTTGCAGCCCCAGCATTTT. This sequence encodes CASSLEGLQPQHF.

This chain joins TRBV6-1 and TRBJ1-2; D uncertain. V lost 1 base and J 8 bases, leaving 14 bases between the germline ends. This CDR3 is built from 14 residues. CDR1 is MNHNS and CDR2 is SASEGT in the germline V gene. CDR3 in amino acids: CASSEGPQLGGYTF. Here the CDR3 DNA reads TGTGCCAGCAGTGAAGGACCTCAGCTAGGCGGCTACACCTTC.

The chain links TRBV7-9 to TRBJ1-2; D uncertain. V was trimmed by 5 bases and J by 2 bases, leaving 9 bases between them. Germline assignment: CDR1 SEHNR and CDR2 FQNEAQ (reference sequence). CDR3 length equals 13 residues. This CDR3 reads CASSHTVNYGYTF. CDR3 in DNA: TGTGCCAGCAGCCACACGGTGAACTATGGCTACACCTTC.

The chain has TRBV10-3 and TRBJ2-1, with a possible D match to TRBD2 (6 bases). This CDR3 has 13 amino acids. V was clipped by 7 bases and J by 4 bases, with 11 bases between them. CDR1 ENHRY and CDR2 SYGVKD come from the germline V gene. The CDR3 nucleotides read TGTGCCATCACGGGGGACTCTTACAATGAGCAGTTCTTC. This codes for CAITGDSYNEQFF.

This chain joins TRBV28 and TRBJ2-2; possible D gene TRBD1, 6 bases. Trimming pared 6 bases from V and 0 bases from J, leaving 11 bases between. CDR3 length: 15 amino acids. Germline V gene sequence: CDR1 MDHEN, CDR2 SYDVKM. CDR3 nucleotide sequence: TGTGCCAGCAGCAATGGGGGCGCGAACACCGGGGAGCTGTTTTTT. It specifies CASSNGGANTGELFF.

This clone has more than one count but fewer than ten. The rearrangement links TRBV6-5 to TRBJ1-2; TRBD1 is a possible D gene (5 bases). The CDR3 loop spans 14 amino acids. V lost 6 bases to trimming and J lost 5 bases, with 16 bases between them. Germline V gene data show CDR1 as MNHEY and CDR2 as SVGAGI. CDR3: CASRPPGRIYGYTF. The CDR3 coding sequence is TGTGCCAGCAGACCGCCGGGACGGATTTATGGCTACACCTTC.

This clone was found a few times. The chain carries TRBV4-2 and TRBJ1-5, with D possibly matching TRBD1 (6 bases). Per germline, CDR1 LGHNA and CDR2 YNFKEQ. This CDR3 contains 14 residues. V was cut by 4 bases and J by 4 bases, with 11 bases left in between. The CDR3 sequence is CASSPDRLNQPQHF. As DNA, the CDR3 is TGTGCCAGCAGCCCAGACAGGTTGAATCAGCCCCAGCATTTT.

J is TRBJ1-2 and V is TRBV6-1, with D uncertain. From germline, CDR1 is MNHNS and CDR2 SASEGT. V was cut by 1 base and J by 2 bases, with 2 bases left in between. This CDR3 has 12 amino acids. CDR3 region: CASSEGNYGYTF. For the CDR3, the DNA is TGTGCCAGCAGTGAAGGAAACTATGGCTACACCTTC.

The V gene is TRBV7-2, the J gene TRBJ2-7; D may correspond to TRBD1 or TRBD2 (5 bases each). The CDR3 has 14 amino acids. Per germline, CDR1 SGHTA and CDR2 FQGNSA. V was pared by 4 bases and J by 6 bases, with 16 bases between. The CDR3 loop reads CASSYRDPVGEQYF. CDR3 coding DNA: TGTGCCAGCAGCTACCGGGACCCCGTAGGCGAGCAGTACTTC.

The gene calls are TRBV7-2 and TRBJ2-1; 11 bases match TRBD2. CDR3 size: 15 residues. Germline CDR1 is SGHTA and CDR2 is FQGNSA. J was trimmed by 11 bases and V by 5 bases; bases with no gene match: 11. The CDR3 sequence: CASSQGLAVTMKQFF. CDR3 DNA: TGTGCCAGCAGCCAGGGACTAGCGGTAACAATGAAGCAGTTCTTC.

V usage is TRBV6-8 and J usage is TRBJ2-7; 7 bases match TRBD1. The CDR3 is 16 amino acids. Germline assignment: CDR1 MNHGY and CDR2 SAAAGT. J was trimmed by 2 bases and V by 2 bases; bases with no gene match: 9. The CDR3 sequence: CASSYPPRQGPYEQYF. The CDR3 DNA is TGTGCCAGCAGTTACCCCCCGAGACAGGGACCCTACGAGCAGTACTTC.

The chain links TRBV4-2 to TRBJ1-1; no reliable D call. Germline values: CDR1 LGHNA, CDR2 YNFKEQ. The CDR3 contains 14 residues. Trimming shortened V by 0 bases and J by 4 bases, and 9 bases separated the two germline ends. CDR3 DNA sequence: TGTGCCAGCAGCCAAGAGAGGGCCAGCACTGAAGCTTTCTTT. This codes for CASSQERASTEAFF.

The chain is built from TRBV7-9 and TRBJ2-5, with D tentatively TRBD2 (6 bases). The V gene lost 3 bases and the J gene lost 3 bases, with 14 bases spanning the gap. This CDR3 is built from 15 residues. Germline loops: CDR1 SEHNR, CDR2 FQNEAQ (reference sequence). CDR3 nucleotides: TGTGCCAGCAGCTTGAGGGTCGGGGGTGAAGAGACCCAGTACTTC. Protein product: CASSLRVGGEETQYF.

The rearrangement links TRBV6-5 to TRBJ2-5; no clear D gene. The V gene's germline CDR1 is MNHEY and CDR2 SVGAGI. The CDR3 is 12 amino acids. V dropped 7 bases and J dropped 13 bases, with 19 bases sitting between them. In nucleotides, the CDR3 is TGTGCCAGCAACCCCGGTCCCAAAGGTCTGTACTTC. This gives the protein CASNPGPKGLYF.

V and J are TRBV19 and TRBJ1-5; no clear D. V dropped 7 bases and J dropped 9 bases, with 13 bases sitting between them. Germline V gives CDR1 LNHDA, CDR2 SQIVND (reference sequence). There are 12 residues in the CDR3. The CDR3: CASTPPRGPQHF. The CDR3 nucleotides read TGTGCCAGTACTCCCCCCCGAGGGCCCCAGCATTTT. Combining the CDR3 with reference TRBV19 and TRBJ1-5 gives the whole variable domain DGGITQSPKYLFRKEGQNVTLSCEQNLNHDAMYWYRQDPGQGLRLIYYSQIVNDFQKGDIAEGYSVSREKKESFPLTVTSAQKNPTAFYLCASTPPRGPQHFGDGTRLSIL.

The V call is TRBV5-1, the J call TRBJ2-3, with a tentative D call TRBD1 (5 bases). Germline V gene lookup returns CDR1 SGHRS and CDR2 YFSETQ. CDR3 length: 16 residues. V gave up 0 bases and J gave up 7 bases, with 18 bases separating them. The CDR3 is CASSLASGADLNTQYF. CDR3 DNA sequence: TGCGCCAGCAGCTTGGCGTCTGGGGCCGATCTGAATACGCAGTATTTT.

The chain links TRBV28 to TRBJ2-7, with D perhaps given as TRBD1 or TRBD2 (5 bases each). Per the germline V gene, CDR1 is MDHEN and CDR2 is SYDVKM. CDR3 length equals 17 residues. The germline V and J ends were trimmed by 4 bases and 3 bases, with 22 bases remaining between them. The CDR3 coding sequence is TGTGCCAGCAGTTCTTATAATATGGGACCCGGGGACTACGAGCAGTACTTC. This encodes CASSSYNMGPGDYEQYF.

The rearrangement joins TRBV30 to TRBJ2-7; D perhaps matches TRBD2 (7 bases). The CDR3 spans 13 residues. The V end was cut by 4 bases, the J end by 12 bases, with 22 bases between. Germline V gives CDR1 GTSNPN, CDR2 SVGIG (reference sequence). CDR3 residues: CAWTPLPGGAVYF. Written as DNA, the CDR3 is TGTGCCTGGACCCCCCTTCCTGGGGGGGCGGTGTACTTC.

V gene TRBV7-9 combines with J gene TRBJ2-2; no clear D. Germline values: CDR1 SEHNR, CDR2 FQNEAQ (reference sequence). V was pared by 2 bases and J by 7 bases, with 2 bases between. The CDR3 runs 11 residues. The chain's CDR3 is CASSLFGELFF. In DNA, the CDR3 is TGTGCCAGCAGCTTATTCGGGGAGCTGTTTTTT.

The CDR3 sequence: CASSWTENTGELFF. The CDR3 DNA reads as TGTGCCAGCAGCTGGACTGAGAACACCGGGGAGCTGTTTTTT. The chain links TRBV5-4 to TRBJ2-2, with D possibly TRBD2 on 5 matching bases. Looked up from germline, CDR1 is SGHNT and CDR2 is YYREEE (reference sequence). The CDR3 length is 14 residues. The V gene lost 3 bases and the J gene lost 1 base, with 7 bases spanning the gap.

The genes are TRBV18 and TRBJ1-1; D is unresolved. The CDR3 length is 14 residues. Trimming stripped 0 bases from V and 9 bases from J, with 14 bases between. The germline CDR1 and CDR2 sequences are KGHSH and LQKENI. CDR3 nucleotides: TGTGCCAGCTCACCACCGGTGGACGGGGAAAAAGCTTTCTTT. Its translation: CASSPPVDGEKAFF.

V is TRBV19 and J is TRBJ1-4; D call uncertain. From germline, CDR1 is LNHDA and CDR2 SQIVND (reference sequence). V was clipped by 5 bases and J by 3 bases, with 16 bases between them. The CDR3 has 16 residues. The CDR3 sequence is CASSPSSWGANEKLFF. The CDR3 nucleotides are TGTGCCAGTAGTCCGTCGTCGTGGGGAGCTAATGAAAAACTGTTTTTT.

In this sample, this clone turned up a few times. The rearrangement uses TRBV7-2 and TRBJ1-5; D is ambiguous. V dropped 3 bases and J dropped 0 bases, with 6 bases sitting between them. Germline-derived CDR1 and CDR2 are SGHTA and FQGNSA. This CDR3 comprises 14 residues. The CDR3 loop reads CASSLISSNQPQHF. CDR3 sequence (DNA): TGTGCCAGCAGCTTGATCAGTAGCAATCAGCCCCAGCATTTT. The full variable domain, its missing parts supplied by reference TRBV7-2 and TRBJ1-5, is GAGVSQSPSNKVTEKGKDVELRCDPISGHTALYWYRQSLGQGLEFLIYFQGNSAPDKSGLPSDRFSAERTGGSVSTLTIQRTQQEDSAVYLCASSLISSNQPQHFGDGTRLSIL.

The CDR3 sequence is CASSLTGGGETQYF. As DNA, the CDR3 is TGTGCCAGCAGCTTAACGGGTGGAGGAGAGACCCAGTACTTC. The V gene is TRBV7-9, the J gene TRBJ2-5; D perhaps matches TRBD2 (5 bases). In germline, CDR1 is SEHNR, CDR2 FQNEAQ (reference sequence). The V end lost 2 bases, the J end lost 4 bases, and 11 bases lay between the germline ends. The CDR3 contains 14 residues.

The CDR3 DNA follows: TGTGCCATCAGTGGGACAGGAGATACGCAGTATTTT. It yields the protein CAISGTGDTQYF. The V call is TRBV10-3, the J call TRBJ2-3, with 7 bases matching TRBD1. The CDR3 sequence is 12 residues long. Germline lookup yields CDR1 ENHRY and CDR2 SYGVKD. V was pared by 4 bases and J by 5 bases, with 0 bases of the junction left unmatched.

V is TRBV7-2 and J is TRBJ1-6, with no clear D. Germline CDR1 and CDR2: SGHTA and FQGNSA. The CDR3 is 13 residues long. V was trimmed by 0 bases and J by 7 bases, leaving 4 bases between them. The CDR3 region is CASSLAGNSPLHF. The CDR3 bases are TGTGCCAGCAGCTTAGCGGGAAATTCACCCCTCCACTTT.

The chain is built from TRBV7-2 and TRBJ2-2; 9 positions match TRBD1. With V trimmed by 5 bases and J by 6 bases, 10 bases remained unmatched. Germline V gene sequence: CDR1 SGHTA, CDR2 FQGNSA. This CDR3 has 16 residues. CDR3 amino acids: CASSQGGTGWAGELFF. CDR3 coding DNA: TGTGCCAGCAGCCAAGGGGGGACAGGGTGGGCCGGGGAGCTGTTTTTT.

The chain carries TRBV5-5 and TRBJ2-1; a possible D gene is TRBD2 (5 bases). Germline CDR1 and CDR2: SGHKS and YYEKEE (reference sequence). There are 15 residues in the CDR3. V was pared by 0 bases and J by 0 bases, with 7 bases between. CDR3 DNA sequence: TGTGCCAGCAGCTTGGACGGGGACTCCTACAATGAGCAGTTCTTC. Amino acid sequence: CASSLDGDSYNEQFF.